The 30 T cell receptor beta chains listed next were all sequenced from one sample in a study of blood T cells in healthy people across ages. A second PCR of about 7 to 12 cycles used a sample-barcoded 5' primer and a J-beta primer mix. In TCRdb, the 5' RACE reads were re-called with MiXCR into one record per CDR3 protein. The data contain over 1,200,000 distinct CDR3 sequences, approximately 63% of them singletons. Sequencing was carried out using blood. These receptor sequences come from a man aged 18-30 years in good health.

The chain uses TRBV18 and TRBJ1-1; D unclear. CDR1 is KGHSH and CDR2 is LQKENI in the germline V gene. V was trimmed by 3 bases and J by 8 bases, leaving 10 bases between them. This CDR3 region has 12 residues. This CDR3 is CASSPFDGEAFF. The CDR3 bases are TGTGCCAGCTCACCTTTCGACGGGGAAGCTTTCTTT.

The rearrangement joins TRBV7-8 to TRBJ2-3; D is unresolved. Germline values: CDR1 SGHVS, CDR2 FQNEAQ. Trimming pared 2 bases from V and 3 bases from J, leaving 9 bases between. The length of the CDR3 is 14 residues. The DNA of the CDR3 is TGTGCCAGCAGCTTAATTCCCCGGACAGATACGCAGTATTTT. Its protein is CASSLIPRTDTQYF.

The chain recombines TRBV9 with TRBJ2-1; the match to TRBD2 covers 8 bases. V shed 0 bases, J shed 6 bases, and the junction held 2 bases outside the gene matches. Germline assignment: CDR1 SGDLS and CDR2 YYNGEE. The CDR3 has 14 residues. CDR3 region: CASSVAGGTNEQFF. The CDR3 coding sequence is TGTGCCAGCAGCGTAGCGGGGGGGACCAATGAGCAGTTCTTC.

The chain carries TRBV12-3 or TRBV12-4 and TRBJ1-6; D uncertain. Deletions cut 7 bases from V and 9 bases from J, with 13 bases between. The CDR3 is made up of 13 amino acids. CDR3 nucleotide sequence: TGTGCCAGCACCCCTCTAGTCACTTCACCCCTCCACTTT. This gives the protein CASTPLVTSPLHF.

CDR3 region: CATSDPDRGEEKLFF. CDR3 DNA: TGTGCCACCAGTGATCCGGACAGGGGTGAGGAAAAACTGTTTTTT. The chain combines TRBV24-1 with TRBJ1-4; 9 bases are shared with TRBD1. The V gene end was trimmed by 3 bases and the J gene end by 8 bases; junction bases not matched to a gene: 6. There are 15 residues in the CDR3. Germline CDR1 reads KGHDR; CDR2 reads SFDVKD.

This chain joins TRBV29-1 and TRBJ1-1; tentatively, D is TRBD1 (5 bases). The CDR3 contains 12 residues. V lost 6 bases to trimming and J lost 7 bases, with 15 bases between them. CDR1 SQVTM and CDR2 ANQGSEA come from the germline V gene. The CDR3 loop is CSVGRGVVEAFF. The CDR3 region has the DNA TGCAGCGTAGGAAGGGGCGTTGTTGAAGCTTTCTTT.

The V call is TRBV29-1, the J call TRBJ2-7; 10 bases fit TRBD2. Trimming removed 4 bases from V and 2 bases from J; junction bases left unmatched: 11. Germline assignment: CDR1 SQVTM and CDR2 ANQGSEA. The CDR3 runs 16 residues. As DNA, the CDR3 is TGCAGCGTTGCCTCCTGGGCTAGCGGGAGAGCCTACGAGCAGTACTTC. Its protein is CSVASWASGRAYEQYF.

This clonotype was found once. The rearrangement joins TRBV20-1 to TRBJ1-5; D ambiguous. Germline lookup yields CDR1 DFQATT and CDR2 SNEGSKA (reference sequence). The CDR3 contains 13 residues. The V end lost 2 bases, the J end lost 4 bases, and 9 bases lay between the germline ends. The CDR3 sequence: CSARLVDNQPQHF. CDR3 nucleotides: TGCAGTGCTAGACTTGTGGATAATCAGCCCCAGCATTTT.

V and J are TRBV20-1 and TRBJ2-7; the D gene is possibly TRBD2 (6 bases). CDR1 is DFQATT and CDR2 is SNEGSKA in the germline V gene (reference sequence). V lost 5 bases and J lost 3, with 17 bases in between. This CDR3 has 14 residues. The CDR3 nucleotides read TGCAGTGCTCCCCGGGCCTGGGGACTCTACGAGCAGTACTTC. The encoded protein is CSAPRAWGLYEQYF.

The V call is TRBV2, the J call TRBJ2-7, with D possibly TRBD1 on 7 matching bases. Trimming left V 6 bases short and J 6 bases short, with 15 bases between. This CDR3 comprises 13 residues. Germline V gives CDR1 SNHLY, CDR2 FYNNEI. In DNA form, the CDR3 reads TGTGCCAGCAGCACCAGACAGGGAGGCGAGCAGTACTTC. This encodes CASSTRQGGEQYF.

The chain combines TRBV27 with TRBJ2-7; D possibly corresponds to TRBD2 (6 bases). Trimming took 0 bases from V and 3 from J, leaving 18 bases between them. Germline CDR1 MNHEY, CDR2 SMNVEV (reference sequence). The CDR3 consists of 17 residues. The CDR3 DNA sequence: TGTGCCAGCAGTTTATCCGGTTTTAGCGGATTATACTACGAGCAGTACTTC. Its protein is CASSLSGFSGLYYEQYF.

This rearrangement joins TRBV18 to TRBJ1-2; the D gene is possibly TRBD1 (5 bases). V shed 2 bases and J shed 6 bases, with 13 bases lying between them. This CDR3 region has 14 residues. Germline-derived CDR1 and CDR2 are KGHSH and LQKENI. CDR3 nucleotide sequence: TGTGCCAGCTCACCAGTCCAGGGTTTAGATGGCTACACCTTC. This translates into CASSPVQGLDGYTF.

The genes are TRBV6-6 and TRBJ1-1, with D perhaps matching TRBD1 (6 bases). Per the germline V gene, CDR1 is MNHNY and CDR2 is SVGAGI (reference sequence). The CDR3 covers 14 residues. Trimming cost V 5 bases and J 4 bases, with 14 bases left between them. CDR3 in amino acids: CASSTGGGSTEAFF. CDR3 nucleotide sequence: TGTGCCAGCAGTACGGGAGGGGGAAGCACTGAAGCTTTCTTT.

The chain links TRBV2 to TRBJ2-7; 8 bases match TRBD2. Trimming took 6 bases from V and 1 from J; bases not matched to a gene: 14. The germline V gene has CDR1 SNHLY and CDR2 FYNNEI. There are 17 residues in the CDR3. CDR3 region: CASSLRGKRGSSYEQYF. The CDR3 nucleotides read TGTGCCAGCAGCCTAAGGGGGAAGCGGGGGTCGTCCTACGAGCAGTACTTC.

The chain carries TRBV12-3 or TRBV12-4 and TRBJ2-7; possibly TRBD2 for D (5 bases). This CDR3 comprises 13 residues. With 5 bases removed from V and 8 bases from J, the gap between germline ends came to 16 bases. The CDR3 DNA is TGTGCCAGCAGTCCGGACTGGGAGAGGAAGCAGTACTTC. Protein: CASSPDWERKQYF.

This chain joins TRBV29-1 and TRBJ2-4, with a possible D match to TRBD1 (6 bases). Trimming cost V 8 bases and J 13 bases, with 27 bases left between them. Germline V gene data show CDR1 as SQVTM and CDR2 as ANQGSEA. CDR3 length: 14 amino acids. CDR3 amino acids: CSIGPLQGSYGQYF. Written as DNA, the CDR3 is TGCAGCATCGGGCCTTTACAGGGATCCTACGGGCAGTACTTC.

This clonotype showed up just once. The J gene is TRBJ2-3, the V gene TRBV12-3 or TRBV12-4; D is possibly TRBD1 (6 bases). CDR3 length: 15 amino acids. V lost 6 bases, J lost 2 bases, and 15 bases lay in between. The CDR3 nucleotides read TGTGCCAGCAGCACCATACAGGGAGTCACAGATACGCAGTATTTT. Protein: CASSTIQGVTDTQYF.

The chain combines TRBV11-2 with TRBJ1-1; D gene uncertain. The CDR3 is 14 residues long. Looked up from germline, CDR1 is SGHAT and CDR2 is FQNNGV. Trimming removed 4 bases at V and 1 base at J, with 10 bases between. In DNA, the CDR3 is TGTGCCAGCAGCTATCTAAAAGGGAACACTGAAGCTTTCTTT. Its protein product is CASSYLKGNTEAFF.

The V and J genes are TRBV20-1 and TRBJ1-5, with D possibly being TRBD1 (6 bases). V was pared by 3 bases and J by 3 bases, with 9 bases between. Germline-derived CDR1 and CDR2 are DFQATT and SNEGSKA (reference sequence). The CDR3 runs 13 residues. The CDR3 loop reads CSASRGTNQPQHF. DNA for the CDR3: TGCAGTGCTAGCAGGGGAACCAATCAGCCCCAGCATTTT.

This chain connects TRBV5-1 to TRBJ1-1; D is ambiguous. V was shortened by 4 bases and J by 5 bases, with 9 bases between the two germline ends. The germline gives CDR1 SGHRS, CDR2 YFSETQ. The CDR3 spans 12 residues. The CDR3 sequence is CASSGLETEAFF. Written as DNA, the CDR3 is TGCGCCAGCAGCGGCCTTGAGACTGAAGCTTTCTTT.

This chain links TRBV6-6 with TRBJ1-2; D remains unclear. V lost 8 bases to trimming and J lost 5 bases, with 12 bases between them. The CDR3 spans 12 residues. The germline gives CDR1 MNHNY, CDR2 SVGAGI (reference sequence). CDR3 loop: CASGHRGYGYTF. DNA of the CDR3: TGTGCCAGCGGTCACAGAGGTTATGGCTACACCTTC.

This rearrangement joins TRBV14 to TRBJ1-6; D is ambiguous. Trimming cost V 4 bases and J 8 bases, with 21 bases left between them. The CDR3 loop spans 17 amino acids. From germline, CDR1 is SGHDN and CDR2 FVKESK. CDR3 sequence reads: CASSLHPSPIGDSPLHF. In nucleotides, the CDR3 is TGTGCCAGCAGCCTCCATCCTAGTCCGATTGGGGATTCACCCCTCCACTTT.

DNA for the CDR3: TGTGCCAGCAGCAACGGATACTTACAGTACTTC. This encodes CASSNGYLQYF. The V and J genes are TRBV27 and TRBJ2-4; D call uncertain. V dropped 6 bases and J dropped 13 bases, with 13 bases sitting between them. This CDR3 region has 11 residues. The V gene's germline CDR1 is MNHEY and CDR2 SMNVEV (reference sequence).

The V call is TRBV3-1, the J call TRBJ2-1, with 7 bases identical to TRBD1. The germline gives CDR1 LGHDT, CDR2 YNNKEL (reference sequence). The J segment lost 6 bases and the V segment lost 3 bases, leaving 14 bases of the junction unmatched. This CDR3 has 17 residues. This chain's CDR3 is CASSQRMRQGRANEQFF. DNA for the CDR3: TGTGCCAGCAGCCAGAGAATGCGACAGGGCAGGGCCAATGAGCAGTTCTTC.

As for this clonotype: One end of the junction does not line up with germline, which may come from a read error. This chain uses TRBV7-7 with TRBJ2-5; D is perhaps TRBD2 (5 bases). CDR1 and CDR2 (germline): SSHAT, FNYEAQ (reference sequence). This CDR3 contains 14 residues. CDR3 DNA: TGTGCTAGCAGCCCCAGCCTGACTAATGAGACCCAGTACTTC. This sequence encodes CASSPSLTNETQYF.

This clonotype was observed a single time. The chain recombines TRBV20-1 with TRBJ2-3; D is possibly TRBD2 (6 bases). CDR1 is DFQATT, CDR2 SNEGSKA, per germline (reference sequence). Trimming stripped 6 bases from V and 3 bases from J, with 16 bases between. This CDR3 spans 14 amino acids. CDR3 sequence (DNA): TGCAGTGCCCTAACGGGGGTGGGGACAGATACGCAGTATTTT. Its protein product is CSALTGVGTDTQYF.

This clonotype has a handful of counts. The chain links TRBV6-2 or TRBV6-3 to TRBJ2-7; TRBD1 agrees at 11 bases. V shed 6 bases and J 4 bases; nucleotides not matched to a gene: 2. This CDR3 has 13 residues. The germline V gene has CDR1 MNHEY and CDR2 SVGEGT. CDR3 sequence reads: CASRDRGLYEQYF. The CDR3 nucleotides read TGTGCCAGCAGGGACAGGGGGCTGTACGAGCAGTACTTC.

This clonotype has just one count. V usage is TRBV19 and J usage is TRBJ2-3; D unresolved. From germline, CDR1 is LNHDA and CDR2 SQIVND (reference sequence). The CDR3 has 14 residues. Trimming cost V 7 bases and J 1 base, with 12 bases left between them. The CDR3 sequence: CASTGGPGTDTQYF. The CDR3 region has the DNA TGTGCCAGTACCGGTGGGCCCGGCACAGATACGCAGTATTTT.

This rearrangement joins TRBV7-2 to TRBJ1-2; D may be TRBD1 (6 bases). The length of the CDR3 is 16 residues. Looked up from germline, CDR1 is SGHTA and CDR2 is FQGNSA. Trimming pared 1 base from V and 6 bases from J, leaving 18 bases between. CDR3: CASSLGSRGPGDGYTF. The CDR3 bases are TGTGCCAGCAGCTTAGGCAGCAGGGGCCCGGGGGATGGCTACACCTTC.

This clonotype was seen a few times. The CDR3 loop reads CASSELYSPGNEKLFF. The DNA of the CDR3 is TGTGCCAGCAGTGAATTGTACAGTCCTGGGAATGAAAAACTGTTTTTT. V and J are TRBV2 and TRBJ1-4; D unclear. CDR3 length: 16 amino acids. Germline CDR1 is SNHLY and CDR2 is FYNNEI. V gave up 2 bases and J gave up 5 bases, with 15 bases separating them.